These 5 T cell receptor beta chains originate from one sample sequenced in a study of cytomegalovirus exposure and HLA in healthy donors. PCR was performed using 60 Vbeta and 13 Jbeta primers. Clones were read by immunoSEQ multiplex PCR, and TCRdb kept only the in-frame ones, dropping some. The sample consists of 150,000 or so clones, 75% to 80% of them appearing once. The specimen was PBMCs. The receptors shown here come from a male donor in good health and CMV-seronegative.

This clone was seen a handful of times. The genes are TRBV7-7 and TRBJ2-3; 8 bases match TRBD1. Germline V gene sequence: CDR1 SSHAT, CDR2 FNYEAQ (reference sequence). With V trimmed by 4 bases and J by 5 bases, 5 bases remained unmatched. This CDR3 contains 14 residues. The CDR3 DNA follows: TGTGCCAGCAGCTCCCTGACAGGGGAAGATACGCAGTATTTT. Its translation is CASSSLTGEDTQYF.

The chain combines TRBV9 with TRBJ2-5; 7 bases are shared with TRBD1. The germline gives CDR1 SGDLS, CDR2 YYNGEE. The V gene end was trimmed by 0 bases and the J gene end by 0 bases; junction bases not matched to a gene: 2. This CDR3 is built from 15 residues. DNA of the CDR3: TGTGCCAGCAGCGTAGGAGGGACAGACCAAGAGACCCAGTACTTC. Protein: CASSVGGTDQETQYF.

This clone was observed a handful of times. The chain employs TRBV9 and TRBJ1-2; no reliable D call. Germline V CDR1 and CDR2: SGDLS, YYNGEE. The CDR3 is 15 amino acids. With 1 base removed from V and 1 base from J, the gap between germline ends came to 11 bases. The CDR3 reads CASSVSDFLNYGYTF. CDR3 coding DNA: TGTGCCAGCAGCGTATCAGATTTCCTTAACTATGGCTACACCTTC.

CDR3 nucleotides: TGCGCCAGCAGCCAAGCGCACTTAGAGACAGGGTCTGGCTACACCTTC. This encodes CASSQAHLETGSGYTF. V and J are TRBV4-3 and TRBJ1-2, with 7 bases fitting TRBD1. Germline trimming cut 1 base from V and 7 bases from J; bases unmatched to any gene: 12. The length of the CDR3 is 16 residues. Germline V gene sequence: CDR1 LGHNA, CDR2 YSLEER.

The chain employs TRBV7-6 and TRBJ2-1; 9 positions agree with TRBD1. This CDR3 is built from 15 residues. Germline values: CDR1 SGHVS, CDR2 FNYEAQ. The J segment lost 4 bases and the V segment lost 5 bases, leaving 6 bases of the junction unmatched. This CDR3 is CASSPRQGEYNEQFF. The CDR3 bases are TGTGCCAGCAGCCCCAGACAGGGGGAATACAATGAGCAGTTCTTC.